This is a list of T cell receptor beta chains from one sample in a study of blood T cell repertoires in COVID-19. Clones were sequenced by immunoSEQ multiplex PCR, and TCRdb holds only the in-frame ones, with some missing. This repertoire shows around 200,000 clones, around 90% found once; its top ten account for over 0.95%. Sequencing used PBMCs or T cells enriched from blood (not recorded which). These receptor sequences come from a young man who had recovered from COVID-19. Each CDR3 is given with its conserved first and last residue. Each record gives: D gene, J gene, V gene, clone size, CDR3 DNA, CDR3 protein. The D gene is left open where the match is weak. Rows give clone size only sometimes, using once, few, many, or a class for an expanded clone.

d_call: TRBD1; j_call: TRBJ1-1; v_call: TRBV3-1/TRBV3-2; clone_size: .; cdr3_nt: TGTGCCAGCAGTCCAACCCACAGGGGGAACACTGAAGCTTTCTTT; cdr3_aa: CASSPTHRGNTEAFF
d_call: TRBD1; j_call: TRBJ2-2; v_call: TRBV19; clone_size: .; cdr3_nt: TGTGCCAGCCGGGTGGGACAGAGTATTAACACCGGGGAGCTGTTTTTT; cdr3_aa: CASRVGQSINTGELFF
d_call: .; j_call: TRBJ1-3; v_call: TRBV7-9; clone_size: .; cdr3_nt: TGTGCCAGCAGCTTAGACCCAATCGGGGACACTGGAAACACCATATATTTT; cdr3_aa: CASSLDPIGDTGNTIYF
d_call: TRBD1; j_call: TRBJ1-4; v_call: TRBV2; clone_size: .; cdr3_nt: TGTGCCAGCGAGGACAGGGGGCTTGATGAAAAACTGTTTTTT; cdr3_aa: CASEDRGLDEKLFF
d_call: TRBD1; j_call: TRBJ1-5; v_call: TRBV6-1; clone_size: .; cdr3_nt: TGTGCCAGCAGTGAAGCTTGGGACAGGGACAATCAGCCCCAGCATTTT; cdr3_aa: CASSEAWDRDNQPQHF
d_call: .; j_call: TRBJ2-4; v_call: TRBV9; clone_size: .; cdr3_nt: TGTGCCAGCAGCGAGGGGGAAACCAAAAACATTCAGTACTTC; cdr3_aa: CASSEGETKNIQYF
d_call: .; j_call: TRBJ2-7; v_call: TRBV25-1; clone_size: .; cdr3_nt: TGTGCCAGCAGTGAACGGTACAGCAACTACGAGCAGTACTTC; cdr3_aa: CASSERYSNYEQYF
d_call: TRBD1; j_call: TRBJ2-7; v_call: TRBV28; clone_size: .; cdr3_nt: TGTGCCAGCAGGCTACAGGGGAACGAGCAGTACTTC; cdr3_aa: CASRLQGNEQYF
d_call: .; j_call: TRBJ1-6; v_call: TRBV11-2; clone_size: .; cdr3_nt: TGTGCCAGCAGCTTAGATCCAGGCCACTCACCCCTCCACTTT; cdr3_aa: CASSLDPGHSPLHF
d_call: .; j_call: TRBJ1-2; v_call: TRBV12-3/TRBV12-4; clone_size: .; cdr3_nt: TGTGCCAGCAGTACATCTAACTATGGCTACACCTTC; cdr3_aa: CASSTSNYGYTF
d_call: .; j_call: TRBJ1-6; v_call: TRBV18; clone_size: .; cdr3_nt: TGTGCCAGCTCACCGAACGACGGGAATTCACCCCTCCACTTT; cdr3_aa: CASSPNDGNSPLHF
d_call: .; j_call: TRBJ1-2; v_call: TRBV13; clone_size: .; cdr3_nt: TGTGCCAGCAGTGCTGCCGGGACAAAGCACTCTAACTATGGCTACACCTTC; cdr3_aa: CASSAAGTKHSNYGYTF
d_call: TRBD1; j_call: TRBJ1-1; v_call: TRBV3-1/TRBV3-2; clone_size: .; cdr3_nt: TGTGCCAGCAGCCGACGGGACAGACTATTGAACACTGAAGCTTTCTTT; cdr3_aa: CASSRRDRLLNTEAFF
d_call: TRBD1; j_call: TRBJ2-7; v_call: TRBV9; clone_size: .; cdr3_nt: TGTGCCAGCAGCGTAGCGCCGGGACAGGCCTACGAGCAGTACTTC; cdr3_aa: CASSVAPGQAYEQYF
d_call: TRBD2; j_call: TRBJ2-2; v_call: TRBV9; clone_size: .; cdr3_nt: TGTGCCAGCAGCGTGGGTAGCGGGGGTATGAACACCGGGGAGCTGTTTTTT; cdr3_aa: CASSVGSGGMNTGELFF
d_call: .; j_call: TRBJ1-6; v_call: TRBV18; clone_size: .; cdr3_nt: TGTGCCAGCTCACCATTTGACAGCCGGGAGGGTTCACCCCTCCACTTT; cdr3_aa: CASSPFDSREGSPLHF
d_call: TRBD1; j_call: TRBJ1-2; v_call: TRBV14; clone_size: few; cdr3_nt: TGTGCCAGCAGCCCCGGGACAGGGTTGGGCTACACCTTC; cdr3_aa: CASSPGTGLGYTF
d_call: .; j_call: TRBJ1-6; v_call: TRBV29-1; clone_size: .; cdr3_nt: TGCAGCGCTACAGGGACGCCGGGTTCACCCCTCCACTTT; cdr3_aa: CSATGTPGSPLHF
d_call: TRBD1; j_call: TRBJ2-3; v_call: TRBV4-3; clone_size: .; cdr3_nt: TGCGCCAGCAGCGCAACAGGGGGTTGGACAGATACGCAGTATTTT; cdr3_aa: CASSATGGWTDTQYF
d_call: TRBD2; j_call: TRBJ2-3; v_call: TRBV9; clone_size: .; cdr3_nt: TGTGCCAGCAGCTCCACTAGCGGGAGTGCGCAGTATTTT; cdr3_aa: CASSSTSGSAQYF
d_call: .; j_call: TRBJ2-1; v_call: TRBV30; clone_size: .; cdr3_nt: TGTGCCTGGAGATTATTGGGAGAGAACTCCTACAATGAGCAGTTCTTC; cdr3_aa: CAWRLLGENSYNEQFF
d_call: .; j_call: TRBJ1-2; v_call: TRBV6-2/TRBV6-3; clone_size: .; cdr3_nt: TGTGCCAGCAGTTACTCAGACAGCTATGGCTACACCTTC; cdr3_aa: CASSYSDSYGYTF
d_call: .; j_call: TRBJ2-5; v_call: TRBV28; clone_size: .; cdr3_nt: TGTGCCAGCAGTCTACTAGGTGTCTGGGAGACCCAGTACTTC; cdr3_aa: CASSLLGVWETQYF
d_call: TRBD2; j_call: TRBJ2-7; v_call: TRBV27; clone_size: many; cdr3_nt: TGTGCCAGCAGTTTAGTAGCGGGAGCACTCTACGAGCAGTACTTC; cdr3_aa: CASSLVAGALYEQYF
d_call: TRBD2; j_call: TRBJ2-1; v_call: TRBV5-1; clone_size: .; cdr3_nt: TGCGCCAGCAGCTTCTACTCTAGCGGGGCTTACAATGAGCAGTTCTTC; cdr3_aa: CASSFYSSGAYNEQFF
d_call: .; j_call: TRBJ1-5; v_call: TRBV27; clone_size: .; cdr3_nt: TGTGCCAGCAGTTCGACGGGACACCAGAATCAGCCCCAGCATTTT; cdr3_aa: CASSSTGHQNQPQHF
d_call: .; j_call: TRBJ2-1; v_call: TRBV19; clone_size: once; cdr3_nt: TGTGCCAGTAGTATACAGACTGGGGCCTCCTACAATGAGCAGTTCTTC; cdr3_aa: CASSIQTGASYNEQFF
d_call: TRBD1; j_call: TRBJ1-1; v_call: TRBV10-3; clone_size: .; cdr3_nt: TGTGCCATCAGTGATCAGGGGGGCGATACTGAAGCTTTCTTT; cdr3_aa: CAISDQGGDTEAFF
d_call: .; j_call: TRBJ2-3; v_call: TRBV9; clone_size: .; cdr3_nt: TGTGCCAGCGGCGGAGTTATAATCACAGATACGCAGTATTTT; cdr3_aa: CASGGVIITDTQYF
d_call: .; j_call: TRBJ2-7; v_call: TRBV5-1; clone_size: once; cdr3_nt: TGCGCCAGCAGCTTGGTCGCTAGTCCCGAGCAGTACTTC; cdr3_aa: CASSLVASPEQYF
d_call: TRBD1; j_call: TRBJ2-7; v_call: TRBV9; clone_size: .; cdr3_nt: TGTGCCAGCAGCGGCGGGACAGGGTCCCACGAGCAGTACTTC; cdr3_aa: CASSGGTGSHEQYF
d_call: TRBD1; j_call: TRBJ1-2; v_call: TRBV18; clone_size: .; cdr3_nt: TGTGCCAGCTCAGAAAACAGGGGTGTTAGCTATGGCTACACCTTC; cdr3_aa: CASSENRGVSYGYTF
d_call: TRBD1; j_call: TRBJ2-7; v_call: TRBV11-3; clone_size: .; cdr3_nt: TGTGCCAGCAGCCCGGGACAGGCGTCCTACGAGCAGTACTTC; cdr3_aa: CASSPGQASYEQYF
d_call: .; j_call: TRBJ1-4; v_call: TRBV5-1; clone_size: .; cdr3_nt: TGCGCCAGCAGCTCCCAGGGATTATTTGAAAAACTGTTTTTT; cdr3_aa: CASSSQGLFEKLFF
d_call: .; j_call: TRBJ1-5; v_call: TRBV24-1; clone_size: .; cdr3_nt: TGTGCCACCAGTGCGGGTTATAGCAATCAGCCCCAGCATTTT; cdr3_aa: CATSAGYSNQPQHF
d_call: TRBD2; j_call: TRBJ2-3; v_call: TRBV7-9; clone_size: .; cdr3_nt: TGTGCCAGCAGCTTAGGGGACTACCATGGAGATACGCAGTATTTT; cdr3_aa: CASSLGDYHGDTQYF
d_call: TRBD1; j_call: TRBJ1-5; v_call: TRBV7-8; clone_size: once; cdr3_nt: TGTGCCAGCACCCGGGACAGGTTTCCTATTAGCAATCAGCCCCAGCATTTT; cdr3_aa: CASTRDRFPISNQPQHF
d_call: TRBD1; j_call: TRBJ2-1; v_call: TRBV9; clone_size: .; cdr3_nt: TGTGCCAGCAGCGTAGCCTGGGACAGGGGATTGTATGAGCAGTTCTTC; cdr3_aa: CASSVAWDRGLYEQFF
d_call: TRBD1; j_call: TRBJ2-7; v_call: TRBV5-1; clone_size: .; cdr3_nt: TGCGCCAGCAGCTTGGGGCGCAGGGGGCGCGGTGGGGGAACCTACGAGCAGTACTTC; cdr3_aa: CASSLGRRGRGGGTYEQYF
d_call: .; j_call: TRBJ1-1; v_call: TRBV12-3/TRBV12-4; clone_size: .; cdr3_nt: TGTGCCAGCAGCACCAGGGCGAACACTGAAGCTTTCTTT; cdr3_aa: CASSTRANTEAFF
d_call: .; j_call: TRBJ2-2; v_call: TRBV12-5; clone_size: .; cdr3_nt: TGTGCTAGCGGGGTGAACACCGGGGAGCTGTTTTTT; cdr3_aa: CASGVNTGELFF
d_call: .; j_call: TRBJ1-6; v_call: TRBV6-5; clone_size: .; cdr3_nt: TGTGCCAGCAGGTTGAGCTCCTATAATTCACCCCTCCACTTT; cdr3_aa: CASRLSSYNSPLHF
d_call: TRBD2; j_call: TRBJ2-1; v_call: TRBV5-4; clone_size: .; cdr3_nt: TGTGCCAGCAGCCTTCCACTAGCGGGAGTCGACAATGAGCAGTTCTTC; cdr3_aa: CASSLPLAGVDNEQFF
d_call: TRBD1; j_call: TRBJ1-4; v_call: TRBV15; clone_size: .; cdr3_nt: TGTGCCACCAGCAGATACAGGGGGCATGCTAATGAAAAACTGTTTTTT; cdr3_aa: CATSRYRGHANEKLFF
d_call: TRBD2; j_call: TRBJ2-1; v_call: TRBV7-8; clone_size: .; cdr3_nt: TGTGCCAGCAGCTCACCGACTAGCCACAATGAGCAGTTCTTC; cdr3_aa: CASSSPTSHNEQFF
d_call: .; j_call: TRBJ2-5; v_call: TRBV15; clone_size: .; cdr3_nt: TGTGCCACCAGCAGCTGGGACACTCAAGAGACCCAGTACTTC; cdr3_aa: CATSSWDTQETQYF
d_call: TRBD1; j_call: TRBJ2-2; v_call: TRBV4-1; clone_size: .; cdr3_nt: TGCGCCAGCAGCCAAGGGGACAGTTACACCGGGGAGCTGTTTTTT; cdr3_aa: CASSQGDSYTGELFF
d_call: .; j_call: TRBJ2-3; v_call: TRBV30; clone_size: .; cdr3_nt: TGTGCCTGGAGTGTAGAGGCTGGAGATACGCAGTATTTT; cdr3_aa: CAWSVEAGDTQYF
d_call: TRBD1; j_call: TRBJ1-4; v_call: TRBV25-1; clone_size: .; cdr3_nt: TGTGCCAGCAGTGAATATTGGACAGGGGGCCGTGAAAAACTGTTTTTT; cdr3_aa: CASSEYWTGGREKLFF
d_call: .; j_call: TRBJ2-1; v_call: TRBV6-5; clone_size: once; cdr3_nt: TGTGCCAGCAGTTACATGGGGGGTTACAATGAGCAGTTCTTC; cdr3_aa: CASSYMGGYNEQFF
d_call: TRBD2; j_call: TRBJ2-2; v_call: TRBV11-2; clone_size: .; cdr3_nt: TGTGCCAGCACCCCGGGGGGTACCGGGGAGCTGTTTTTT; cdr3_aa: CASTPGGTGELFF